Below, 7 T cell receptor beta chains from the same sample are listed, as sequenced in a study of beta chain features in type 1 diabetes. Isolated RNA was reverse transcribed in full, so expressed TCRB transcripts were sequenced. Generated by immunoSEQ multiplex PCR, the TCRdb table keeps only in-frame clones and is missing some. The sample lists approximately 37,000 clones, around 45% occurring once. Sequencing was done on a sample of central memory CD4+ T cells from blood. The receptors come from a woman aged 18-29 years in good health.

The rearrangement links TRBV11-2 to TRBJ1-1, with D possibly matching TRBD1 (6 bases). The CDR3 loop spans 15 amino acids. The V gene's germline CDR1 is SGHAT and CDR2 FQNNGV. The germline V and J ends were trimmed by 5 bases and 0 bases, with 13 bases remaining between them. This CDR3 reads CASSPQGQMNTEAFF. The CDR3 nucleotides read TGTGCCAGCAGCCCCCAGGGGCAGATGAACACTGAAGCTTTCTTT.

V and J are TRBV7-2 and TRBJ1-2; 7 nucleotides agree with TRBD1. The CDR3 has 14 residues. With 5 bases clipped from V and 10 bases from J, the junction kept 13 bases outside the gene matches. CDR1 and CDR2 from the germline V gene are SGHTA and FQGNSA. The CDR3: CASSRTDRDGVYTF. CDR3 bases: TGTGCCAGCAGCAGAACCGACAGGGATGGAGTCTACACCTTC. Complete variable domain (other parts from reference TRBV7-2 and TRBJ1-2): GAGVSQSPSNKVTEKGKDVELRCDPISGHTALYWYRQSLGQGLEFLIYFQGNSAPDKSGLPSDRFSAERTGGSVSTLTIQRTQQEDSAVYLCASSRTDRDGVYTFGSGTRLTVV.

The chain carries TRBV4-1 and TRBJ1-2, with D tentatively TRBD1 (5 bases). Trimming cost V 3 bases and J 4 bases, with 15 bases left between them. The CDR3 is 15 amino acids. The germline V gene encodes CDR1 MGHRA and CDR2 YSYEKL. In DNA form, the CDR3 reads TGCGCCAGCAGCCAGAGGACAACAGACCTCTATGGCTACACCTTC. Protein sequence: CASSQRTTDLYGYTF.

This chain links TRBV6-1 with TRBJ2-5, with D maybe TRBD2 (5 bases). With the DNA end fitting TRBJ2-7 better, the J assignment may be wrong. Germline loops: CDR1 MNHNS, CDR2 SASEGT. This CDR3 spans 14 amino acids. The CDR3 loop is CASSSGPRAYEQYF. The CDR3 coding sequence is TGTGCCAGCAGTTCCGGTCCGAGGGCCTACGAGCAGTACTTC.

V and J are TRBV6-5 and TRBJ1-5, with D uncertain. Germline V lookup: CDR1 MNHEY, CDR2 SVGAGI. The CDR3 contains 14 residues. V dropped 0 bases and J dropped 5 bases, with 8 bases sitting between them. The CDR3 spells CASSYSKGDQPQHF. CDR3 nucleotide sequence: TGTGCCAGCAGTTACTCGAAAGGAGATCAGCCCCAGCATTTT.

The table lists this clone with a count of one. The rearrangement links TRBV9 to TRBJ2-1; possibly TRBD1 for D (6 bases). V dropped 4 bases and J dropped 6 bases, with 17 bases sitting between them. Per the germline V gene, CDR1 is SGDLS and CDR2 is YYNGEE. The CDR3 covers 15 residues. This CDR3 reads CASSFRGSEGNEQFF. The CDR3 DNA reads TGTGCCAGCAGCTTCAGGGGTTCTGAGGGCAATGAGCAGTTCTTC. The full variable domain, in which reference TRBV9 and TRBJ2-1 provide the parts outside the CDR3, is DSGVTQTPKHLITATGQRVTLRCSPRSGDLSVYWYQQSLDQGLQFLIQYYNGEERAKGNILERFSAQQFPDLHSELNLSSLELGDSALYFCASSFRGSEGNEQFFGPGTRLTVL.

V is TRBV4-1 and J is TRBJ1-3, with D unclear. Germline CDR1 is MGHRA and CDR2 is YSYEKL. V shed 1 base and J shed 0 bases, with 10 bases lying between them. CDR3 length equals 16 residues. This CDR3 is CASSQVGGNSGNTIYF. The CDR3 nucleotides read TGCGCCAGCAGCCAAGTCGGCGGAAACTCTGGAAACACCATATATTTT.